This T cell receptor (beta chain) comes out of a study of blood T cell repertoires in COVID-19 (dated by TCRdb to 2020 to 2022). As for the study more broadly: The collaborator samples originated in the United States, Italy and Spain and spanned the acute and convalescent phases of COVID-19. The prospective study material was composed of cDNA or gDNA derived from T cells, B-cell-depleted T cells, or PBMCs. Deeply sampled blood TCRbeta repertoires from subjects exposed to, actively infected with, or recovered from COVID-19 were included in the dataset. The repertoires were released in a freely available public database intended as a resource for research on the immune response to SARS-CoV-2. Samples were obtained from the ongoing ImmuneRACE study (first 160 participants) and from some 1,200 subjects provided by 6 global collaborators. Nearly every sample came with metadata listing a de-identified subject ID, COVID-19 status, age in years and sex. Where HLA class I and class II types were available, the types were taken from metadata supplied by the sample provider, not from assay-based typing.

TCRbeta CDR3 regions were amplified from genomic DNA using the immunoSEQ Assay, a bias-controlled multiplex PCR. In the original analysis: Nucleated cell counts per sample were estimated from amplification of reference gene primers within the assay. To quantify the absolute abundance of each unique TCRbeta CDR3 rearrangement, sequence reads were collapsed and filtered. For each sample, productive Simpson clonality was calculated by taking the square root of Simpson's diversity index across productive rearrangements. TCRdb provides this immuneACCESS table in a form limited to in-frame rearrangements. Some clones are lacking; in checked studies, under half of them reflect an unresolved V gene, and why the rest are absent is not known. V, J and clone size were drawn from that table, and D and trimming were deduced from the DNA. Within this sample are about 400,000 clones, with 89% of them counted one time only. About 1.2% of the sample is in the top ten clones.

Each collaborating institution followed its own protocols to collect whole blood in K2EDTA tubes. For TCRbeta analysis, collaborator samples were shipped as frozen whole blood, as isolated PBMCs, or as DNA extracted from either sample type. The trim is 1 base for V and 6 bases for J, with a gap of 22 bases between the germline ends. CDR1 LNHNV and CDR2 YYDKDF were looked up in the germline V gene (reference sequence). The CDR3 measures 18 amino acids from cysteine to phenylalanine. The read is trimmed to its CDR3 DNA, 54 bases read in frame from base 1. On this clone itself: Its recognized antigen is unknown. The input lacks base qualities; no much larger clone sits a single base away.

Overall study outcomes, separate from this receptor: The quantity of clinical and demographic metadata differed by source and by participant and was supplied without curation.

Sequencing was done on a sample of peripheral blood. The V gene is TRBV15 and the J gene is TRBJ2-1, with TRBD2 perhaps the D gene, on 6 matching bases. This TCR was recovered from a man in his forties with acute or convalescent COVID-19. The sequenced DNA is TGTGCCACCAGCAGAGGGGCAGTCTTGGGGGAGGAGGCCAATGAGCAGTTCTTC. This encodes CATSRGAVLGEEANEQFF.